A single sample gave rise to the 25 T cell receptor beta chains below, sequenced in a study of a mutant IDH1 vaccine in newly diagnosed glioma. Their cognate antigens are unknown. Documented time point: week 23, last vaccination. Mutant IDH1 20-mer peptide, at 300 ug, made up each vaccine dose, with topical imiquimod. Sequencing used immunoSEQ multiplex PCR; TCRdb keeps in-frame clones, though not all of them. The top ten hold roughly 5% of the sample, which has some 40,000 clones, 81% seen once. This specimen was PBMCs, taken from a glioma patient whose treatment included an IDH1 peptide vaccine. The receptors here all came from a man between 40 and 49 years old with glioma.

The chain employs TRBV6-1 and TRBJ2-1; no reliable D call. This CDR3 contains 12 residues. Trimming removed 6 bases from V and 6 bases from J, with 9 bases in between. Germline CDR1 reads MNHNS; CDR2 reads SASEGT. CDR3 bases: TGTGCCAGCAGGCTGGGGATCAATGAGCAGTTCTTC. This sequence encodes CASRLGINEQFF.

The CDR3 nucleotides read TGTGCCAGCAGCCCCAGCGGGGGACTGGACGGGAGCACTGAAGCTTTCTTT. Its protein product is CASSPSGGLDGSTEAFF. The gene calls are TRBV11-2 and TRBJ1-1; a possible D gene is TRBD1 (5 bases). This CDR3 is 17 amino acids long. Germline CDR1 and CDR2: SGHAT and FQNNGV. V was pared by 5 bases and J by 4 bases, with 23 bases between.

This rearrangement joins TRBV7-9 to TRBJ1-6; no clear D. Germline values: CDR1 SEHNR, CDR2 FQNEAQ (reference sequence). V was trimmed by 5 bases and J by 0 bases, leaving 14 bases between them. This CDR3 comprises 17 residues. For the CDR3, the DNA is TGTGCCAGCAGCCCAATGAATTTCAGCTCCTATAATTCACCCCTCCACTTT. It encodes CASSPMNFSSYNSPLHF.

This clone has more than one count but fewer than ten. The chain recombines TRBV5-4 with TRBJ1-1; a weak D match, TRBD1 (5 bases). Trimming pared 4 bases from V and 9 bases from J, leaving 19 bases between. CDR1 and CDR2 from the germline V gene are SGHNT and YYREEE (reference sequence). The CDR3 totals 14 residues. In DNA, the CDR3 is TGTGCCAGCAGCCCTCTTGACAGTAACGAACAAGCTTTCTTT. This translates into CASSPLDSNEQAFF.

V usage is TRBV7-6 and J usage is TRBJ1-5; TRBD1 might be the D (6 bases). V lost 1 base, J lost 6 bases, and 13 bases lay in between. The CDR3 spans 15 residues. CDR1 and CDR2 from the germline V gene are SGHVS and FNYEAQ. In nucleotides, the CDR3 is TGTGCCAGCAGCTTAGGGGGGCAGGGGTCTCAGCCCCAGCATTTT. It is translated as CASSLGGQGSQPQHF. The entire variable domain, with the rest obtained from reference TRBV7-6 and TRBJ1-5, is as follows: GAGVSQSPRYKVTKRGQDVALRCDPISGHVSLYWYRQALGQGPEFLTYFNYEAQQDKSGLPNDRFSAERPEGSISTLTIQRTEQRDSAMYRCASSLGGQGSQPQHFGDGTRLSIL.

V and J are TRBV9 and TRBJ2-1; 8 bases map to TRBD2. Germline CDR1 is SGDLS and CDR2 is YYNGEE. J gave up 4 bases and V 2 bases, and 5 bases lay outside the gene matches. CDR3 length: 15 residues. CDR3 nucleotide sequence: TGTGCCAGCAGCGTTTCGCGGGGGGCTTACAATGAGCAGTTCTTC. Translated: CASSVSRGAYNEQFF.

The chain combines TRBV6-6 with TRBJ2-5; 8 bases are shared with TRBD2. The J call may be wrong; the DNA end is better matched by TRBJ2-7. Germline V gives CDR1 MNHNY, CDR2 SVGAGI (reference sequence). This CDR3 comprises 14 residues. The CDR3 DNA follows: TGTGCCAGCAGCCTAGCGGGTGTACTCTACGAGCAGTACTTC. Translation: CASSLAGVLYEQYF.

The gene calls are TRBV7-2 and TRBJ2-5, with D possibly TRBD2 on 6 matching bases. CDR3 length equals 14 residues. Germline V CDR1 and CDR2: SGHTA, FQGNSA. V was pared by 5 bases and J by 1 base, with 11 bases between. CDR3 in amino acids: CASSIGGPQETQYF. In nucleotides, the CDR3 is TGTGCCAGCAGCATCGGGGGTCCCCAAGAGACCCAGTACTTC.

This clone was observed a single time. The chain combines TRBV18 with TRBJ1-4, with 7 bases that match TRBD1. V lost 4 bases, J lost 7 bases, and 3 bases stayed unmatched. Germline V gene sequence: CDR1 KGHSH, CDR2 LQKENI. The CDR3 has 13 amino acids. In DNA form, the CDR3 reads TGTGCCAGCTCACTCCGGGACAGTGAAAAACTGTTTTTT. Protein: CASSLRDSEKLFF.

The chain joins TRBV11-2 to TRBJ2-7; 7 positions match TRBD2. This CDR3 spans 14 amino acids. Germline V gene data show CDR1 as SGHAT and CDR2 as FQNNGV. V gave up 0 bases and J gave up 3 bases; unmatched junction bases: 2. This chain's CDR3 is CASSLERGFYEQYF. The CDR3 nucleotides read TGTGCCAGCAGCTTAGAGCGGGGGTTCTACGAGCAGTACTTC.

The chain uses TRBV19 and TRBJ2-1; TRBD2 matches at 12 bases. The CDR3 has 14 amino acids. CDR1 and CDR2 (germline): LNHDA, SQIVND (reference sequence). Germline trimming cut 8 bases from V and 10 bases from J; bases unmatched to any gene: 9. The CDR3 protein is CASSLLAGGAEQFF. The CDR3 DNA reads as TGTGCCAGTTCCCTTCTAGCGGGAGGGGCCGAGCAGTTCTTC.

This chain links TRBV30 with TRBJ2-7, with 8 bases identical to TRBD1. This CDR3 contains 14 residues. Germline V lookup: CDR1 GTSNPN, CDR2 SVGIG (reference sequence). The ends lost 5 bases at V and 0 bases at J; junction bases unmatched: 6. CDR3: CAWGGQASSYEQYF. The CDR3, as DNA: TGTGCCTGGGGGGGACAGGCTTCCTCCTACGAGCAGTACTTC.

Points on this clone: Relative to the germline gene, one junction end is altered; a read error may explain this. The rearrangement uses TRBV5-1 and TRBJ2-5; 10 bases are shared with TRBD2. Germline V gene data show CDR1 as SGHRS and CDR2 as YFSETQ. The CDR3 has 14 amino acids. The CDR3 DNA is TGCGCCAGCAGCTTGGAGCTAGCGGGAGACCCCCAACACTTC. It is translated as CASSLELAGDPQHF.

The V gene is TRBV29-1, the J gene TRBJ1-2; weak D call: TRBD1 (5 bases). V was trimmed by 7 bases and J by 5 bases, leaving 11 bases between them. CDR1 SQVTM and CDR2 ANQGSEA come from the germline V gene. CDR3 length: 11 residues. CDR3: CSGTTDYGYTF. The CDR3 DNA reads TGCAGCGGTACGACAGATTATGGCTACACCTTC.

The rearrangement joins TRBV7-6 to TRBJ2-3, with unresolved D. Germline assignment: CDR1 SGHVS and CDR2 FNYEAQ. Trimming took 1 base from V and 4 from J, leaving 3 bases between them. CDR3 length: 12 residues. The CDR3 sequence: CASSLEADTQYF. CDR3 nucleotide sequence: TGTGCCAGCAGCTTAGAGGCAGATACGCAGTATTTT.

The chain couples TRBV19 to TRBJ2-5, with 10 positions matching TRBD1. V was pared by 5 bases and J by 4 bases, with 1 base of the junction left unmatched. CDR3 length equals 13 residues. Germline assignment: CDR1 LNHDA and CDR2 SQIVND (reference sequence). The CDR3 nucleotides are TGTGCCAGTAGTGGGACAGGGGCAGAGACCCAGTACTTC. Its protein is CASSGTGAETQYF.

The chain recombines TRBV6-5 with TRBJ2-2; D gene ambiguous. V lost 0 bases, J lost 7 bases, and 15 bases lay in between. Germline loops: CDR1 MNHEY, CDR2 SVGAGI. The CDR3 contains 16 residues. The CDR3 region has the DNA TGTGCCAGCAGTTACTCACCCCACAATTCTAACGGGGAGCTGTTTTTT. Its translation: CASSYSPHNSNGELFF.

The chain combines TRBV7-9 with TRBJ1-3; 11 bases agree with TRBD1. Trimming cost V 4 bases and J 4 bases; bases outside gene matches: 6. The CDR3 runs to 16 residues. The germline CDR1 and CDR2 sequences are SEHNR and FQNEAQ (reference sequence). The DNA for the CDR3 is TGTGCCAGCAGCTCCAGGACAGGGGGCATAGGAAACACCATATATTTT. Translating gives CASSSRTGGIGNTIYF.

This sequence joins TRBV27 and TRBJ2-6; 7 nucleotides align to TRBD1. The germline V gene encodes CDR1 MNHEY and CDR2 SMNVEV (reference sequence). The ends lost 3 bases at V and 0 bases at J; junction bases unmatched: 14. This CDR3 has 20 amino acids. The CDR3 reads CASSFQGQPRMSSGANVLTF. CDR3 nucleotides: TGTGCCAGCAGTTTCCAGGGACAGCCACGGATGAGCTCTGGGGCCAACGTCCTGACTTTC.

This clone was observed a handful of times. This chain connects TRBV2 to TRBJ2-2, with D hard to call. The V end was cut by 7 bases, the J end by 1 base, with 7 bases between. Germline values: CDR1 SNHLY, CDR2 FYNNEI. This CDR3 is 13 amino acids long. The CDR3 reads CASIRRNTGELFF. In DNA form, the CDR3 reads TGTGCCAGCATCCGGAGGAACACCGGGGAGCTGTTTTTT.

The chain is built from TRBV7-9 and TRBJ1-2; TRBD1 agrees at 8 bases. The CDR3 is 15 residues long. Germline V gives CDR1 SEHNR, CDR2 FQNEAQ (reference sequence). V lost 5 bases to trimming and J lost 7 bases; unmatched junction nucleotides: 12. The chain's CDR3 is CASSDRTGMSFGYTF. The CDR3 nucleotides read TGTGCCAGCAGCGACCGGACAGGGATGAGCTTTGGCTACACCTTC.

The rearrangement links TRBV5-4 to TRBJ1-2; 7 bases map to TRBD1. Germline-derived CDR1 and CDR2 are SGHNT and YYREEE (reference sequence). The CDR3 is made up of 14 amino acids. J lost 4 bases, V lost 2 bases, and 5 bases had no gene match. The CDR3 DNA sequence: TGTGCCAGCAGCTTCCTGGGACAGCCCTATGGCTACACCTTC. The encoded protein is CASSFLGQPYGYTF. The complete variable domain, with remaining parts taken from reference TRBV5-4 and TRBJ1-2, reads ETGVTQSPTHLIKTRGQQVTLRCSSQSGHNTVSWYQQALGQGPQFIFQYYREEENGRGNFPPRFSGLQFPNYSSELNVNALELDDSALYLCASSFLGQPYGYTFGSGTRLTVV.

This chain joins TRBV19 and TRBJ1-5; D uncertain. CDR3 length equals 15 residues. Trimming took off 11 bases at V and 0 bases at J, with 17 bases between the two ends. Germline loops: CDR1 LNHDA, CDR2 SQIVND (reference sequence). The CDR3 region is CAGRAAQVSNQPQHF. The CDR3 bases are TGTGCCGGCAGAGCGGCCCAGGTTAGCAATCAGCCCCAGCATTTT. Supplemented by reference TRBV19 and TRBJ1-5, the full variable domain reads DGGITQSPKYLFRKEGQNVTLSCEQNLNHDAMYWYRQDPGQGLRLIYYSQIVNDFQKGDIAEGYSVSREKKESFPLTVTSAQKNPTAFYLCAGRAAQVSNQPQHFGDGTRLSIL.

V gene TRBV4-2 combines with J gene TRBJ1-5, with a weak D call TRBD1 (5 bases). Deletions cut 0 bases from V and 5 bases from J, with 23 bases between. Per the germline V gene, CDR1 is LGHNA and CDR2 is YNFKEQ. The CDR3 sequence is 19 residues long. The DNA for the CDR3 is TGTGCCAGCAGCCAAGAGTTGGGGTTCCGTGAGGGGTCACATCAGCCCCAGCATTTT. This gives the protein CASSQELGFREGSHQPQHF.

This clone has just a few counts. The DNA for the CDR3 is TGTGCCAGCAGAGGGGCGGGGCTCTACGAGCAGTACTTC. Its translation: CASRGAGLYEQYF. This chain links TRBV27 with TRBJ2-7; a weak D match, TRBD2 (6 bases). CDR1 is MNHEY, CDR2 SMNVEV, per germline (reference sequence). V was clipped by 6 bases and J by 3 bases, with 12 bases between them. This CDR3 spans 13 amino acids.